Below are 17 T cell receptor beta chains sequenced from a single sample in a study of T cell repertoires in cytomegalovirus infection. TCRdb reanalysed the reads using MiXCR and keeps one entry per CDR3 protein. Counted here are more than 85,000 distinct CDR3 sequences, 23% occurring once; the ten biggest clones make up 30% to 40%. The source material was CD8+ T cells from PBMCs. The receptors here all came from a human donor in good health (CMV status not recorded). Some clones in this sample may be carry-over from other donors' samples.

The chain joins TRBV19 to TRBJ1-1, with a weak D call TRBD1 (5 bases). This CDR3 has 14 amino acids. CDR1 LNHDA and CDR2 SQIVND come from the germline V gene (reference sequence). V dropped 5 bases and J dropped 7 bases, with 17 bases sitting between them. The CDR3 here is CASSLRRPRVEAFF. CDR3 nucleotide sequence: TGTGCCAGTAGTCTGCGACGGCCCAGGGTTGAAGCTTTCTTT.

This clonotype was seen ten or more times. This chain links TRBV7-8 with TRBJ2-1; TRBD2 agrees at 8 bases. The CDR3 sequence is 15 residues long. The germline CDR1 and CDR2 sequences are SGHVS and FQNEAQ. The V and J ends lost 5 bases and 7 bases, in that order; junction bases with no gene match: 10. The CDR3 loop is CASSRTRGGRNEQFF. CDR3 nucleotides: TGTGCCAGCAGCCGCACTCGGGGGGGCAGGAATGAGCAGTTCTTC.

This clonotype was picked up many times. The CDR3 region is CASSSRNPGRGGDYGYTF. CDR3 DNA: TGTGCCAGCAGTTCCAGGAATCCGGGACGGGGGGGAGACTATGGCTACACCTTC. This chain joins TRBV7-2 and TRBJ1-2; tentative D call: TRBD1 (5 bases). CDR3 length equals 18 residues. Germline-derived CDR1 and CDR2 are SGHTA and FQGNSA. The V and J ends lost 6 bases and 3 bases respectively, with 26 bases between them.

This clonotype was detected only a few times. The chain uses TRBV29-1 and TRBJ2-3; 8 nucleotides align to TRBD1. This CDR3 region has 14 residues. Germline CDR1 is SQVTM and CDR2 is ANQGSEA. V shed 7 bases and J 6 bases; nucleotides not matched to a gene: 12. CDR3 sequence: CSAVGQGLADTQYF. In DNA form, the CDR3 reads TGCAGCGCCGTAGGACAGGGACTGGCGGATACGCAGTATTTT.

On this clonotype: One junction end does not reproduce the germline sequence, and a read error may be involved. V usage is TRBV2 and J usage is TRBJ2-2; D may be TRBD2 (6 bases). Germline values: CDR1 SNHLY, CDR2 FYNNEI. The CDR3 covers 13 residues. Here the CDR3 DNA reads TGTGCCAGCCGTGAAGGGACTCCGTGGGGCGTACTTTTT. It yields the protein CASREGTPWGVLF.

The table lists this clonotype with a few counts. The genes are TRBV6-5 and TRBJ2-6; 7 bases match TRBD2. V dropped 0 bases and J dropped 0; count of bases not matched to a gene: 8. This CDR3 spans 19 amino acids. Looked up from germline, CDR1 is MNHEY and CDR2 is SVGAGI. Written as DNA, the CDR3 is TGTGCCAGCAGTTACTCGTGGGCAGGACTAGACTCTGGGGCCAACGTCCTGACTTTC. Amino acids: CASSYSWAGLDSGANVLTF.

CDR3 amino acids: CSARDNRDSQTYSPLHF. In DNA, the CDR3 is TGCAGTGCTAGAGACAATCGGGACAGTCAAACTTATTCACCCCTCCACTTT. This sequence joins TRBV20-1 and TRBJ1-6; 7 bases agree with TRBD1. The germline V gene encodes CDR1 DFQATT and CDR2 SNEGSKA (reference sequence). This CDR3 has 17 residues. The junction had 13 bases not matched to a gene; V was cut back by 0 bases and J by 8 bases.

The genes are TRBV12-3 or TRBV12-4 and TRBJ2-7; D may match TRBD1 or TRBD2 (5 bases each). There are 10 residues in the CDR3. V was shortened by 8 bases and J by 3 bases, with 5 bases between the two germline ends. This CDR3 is CASGGYEQYF. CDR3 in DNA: TGTGCCAGCGGGGGCTACGAGCAGTACTTC.

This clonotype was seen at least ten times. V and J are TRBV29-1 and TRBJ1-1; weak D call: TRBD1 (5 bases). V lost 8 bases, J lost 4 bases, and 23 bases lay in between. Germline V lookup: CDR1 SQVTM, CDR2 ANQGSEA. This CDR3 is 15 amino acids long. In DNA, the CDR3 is TGCAGCTCCCTGGGGCAGGGAGGCGGTGGCACTGAAGCTTTCTTT. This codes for CSSLGQGGGGTEAFF.

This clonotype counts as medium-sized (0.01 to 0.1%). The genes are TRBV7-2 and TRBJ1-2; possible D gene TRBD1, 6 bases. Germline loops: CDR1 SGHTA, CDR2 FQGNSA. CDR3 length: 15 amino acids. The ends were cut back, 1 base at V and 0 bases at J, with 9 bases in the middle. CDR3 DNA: TGTGCCAGCAGCTTAGATGACAGGTCTAACTATGGCTACACCTTC. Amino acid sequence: CASSLDDRSNYGYTF.

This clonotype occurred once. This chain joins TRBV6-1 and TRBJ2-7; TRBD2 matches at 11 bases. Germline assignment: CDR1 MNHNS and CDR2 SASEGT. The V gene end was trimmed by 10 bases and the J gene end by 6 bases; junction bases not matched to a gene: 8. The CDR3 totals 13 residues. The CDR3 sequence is CATTLAGGFEQYF. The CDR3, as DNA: TGTGCCACCACCCTAGCGGGAGGATTCGAGCAGTACTTC.

This chain's CDR3 is CASIWGGGSSVNTEAFF. CDR3 nucleotides: TGTGCCAGCATTTGGGGCGGGGGGAGCTCGGTGAACACTGAAGCTTTCTTT. V usage is TRBV28 and J usage is TRBJ1-1; D might be TRBD1 (5 bases). The germline gives CDR1 MDHEN, CDR2 SYDVKM. V was clipped by 7 bases and J by 0 bases, with 21 bases between them. This CDR3 is built from 17 residues.

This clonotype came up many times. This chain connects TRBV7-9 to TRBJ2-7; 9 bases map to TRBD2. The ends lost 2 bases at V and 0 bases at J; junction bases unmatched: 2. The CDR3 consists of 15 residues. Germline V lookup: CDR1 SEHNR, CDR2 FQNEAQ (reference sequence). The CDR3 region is CASSLRTSVSYEQYF. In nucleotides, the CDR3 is TGTGCCAGCAGCTTACGGACTAGCGTCTCCTACGAGCAGTACTTC.

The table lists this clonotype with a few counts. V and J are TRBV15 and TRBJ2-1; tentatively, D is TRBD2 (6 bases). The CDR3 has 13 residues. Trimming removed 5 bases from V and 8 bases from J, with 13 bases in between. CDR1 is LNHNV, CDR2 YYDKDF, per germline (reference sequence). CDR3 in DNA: TGTGCCACCAGCGGGGGGAGTAGTTATGAGCAGTTCTTC. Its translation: CATSGGSSYEQFF.

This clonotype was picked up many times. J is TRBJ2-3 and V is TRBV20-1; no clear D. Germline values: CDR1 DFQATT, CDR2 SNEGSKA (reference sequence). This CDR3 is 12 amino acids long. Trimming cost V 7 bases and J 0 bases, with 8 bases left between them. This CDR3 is CSVVDSTDTQYF. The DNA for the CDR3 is TGCAGTGTCGTGGACAGCACAGATACGCAGTATTTT.

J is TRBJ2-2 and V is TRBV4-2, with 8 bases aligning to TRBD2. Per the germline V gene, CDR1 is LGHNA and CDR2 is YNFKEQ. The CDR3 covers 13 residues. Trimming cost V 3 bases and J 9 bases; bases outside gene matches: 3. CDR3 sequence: CASSQTSVRELFF. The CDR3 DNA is TGTGCCAGCAGCCAGACTAGCGTCCGGGAGCTGTTTTTT.

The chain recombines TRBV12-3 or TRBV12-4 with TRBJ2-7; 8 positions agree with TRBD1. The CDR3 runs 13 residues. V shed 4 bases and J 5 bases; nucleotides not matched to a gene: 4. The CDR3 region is CASSSGQGHEQYF. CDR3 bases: TGTGCCAGCAGTTCCGGACAGGGCCACGAGCAGTACTTC.